This TCR beta chain is from a study of blood T cell repertoires in COVID-19. About the study: The study drew acute and convalescent COVID-19 samples from the United States, Italy and Spain. From T cells, B-cell-depleted T cells, or PBMCs came the material, which was cDNA or gDNA.

V dropped 3 bases and J dropped 0 bases, with 13 bases sitting between them. The CDR3 length is 17 residues. Per germline, CDR1 SGHNT and CDR2 YYREEE (reference sequence). TCRdb's copy holds only in-frame clones and misses some; the assay was immunoSEQ multiplex PCR. The sample carries roughly 250,000 clones, around four fifths recorded once. Sample: peripheral blood. The source is a woman between 40 and 55 years old with active or convalescent COVID-19. The genes are TRBV5-4 and TRBJ1-6; D call uncertain. Here the CDR3 DNA reads TGTGCCAGCAGCTATCCCGACGGGAGCTCCTATAATTCACCCCTCCACTTT. As protein: CASSYPDGSSYNSPLHF.